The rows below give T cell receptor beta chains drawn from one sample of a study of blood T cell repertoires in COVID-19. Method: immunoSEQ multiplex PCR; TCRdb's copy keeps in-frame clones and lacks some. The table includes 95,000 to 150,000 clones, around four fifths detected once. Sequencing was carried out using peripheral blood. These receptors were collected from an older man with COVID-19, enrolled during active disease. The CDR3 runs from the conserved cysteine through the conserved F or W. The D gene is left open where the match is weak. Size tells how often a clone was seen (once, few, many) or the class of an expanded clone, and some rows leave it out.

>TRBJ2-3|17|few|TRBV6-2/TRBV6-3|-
CASSYPGRGAQTDTQYF
TGTGCCAGCAGTTACCCAGGTCGGGGGGCGCAGACAGATACGCAGTATTTT
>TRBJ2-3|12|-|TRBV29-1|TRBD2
CSVRTSGDTQYF
TGCAGCGTTCGGACTAGCGGGGATACGCAGTATTTT
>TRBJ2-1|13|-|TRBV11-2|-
CASSSHLDGEQFF
TGTGCCAGCAGCTCCCACCTAGACGGGGAGCAGTTCTTC
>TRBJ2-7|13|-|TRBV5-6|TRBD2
CASTRRGADEQYF
TGTGCCAGCACCCGGCGGGGGGCGGACGAGCAGTACTTC
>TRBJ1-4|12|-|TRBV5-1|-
CASSLRGEKLFF
TGCGCCAGCAGCTTGCGGGGAGAAAAACTGTTTTTT
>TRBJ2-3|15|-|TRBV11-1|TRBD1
CASSLEGASTDTQYF
TGTGCCAGCAGCTTAGAGGGGGCTAGCACAGATACGCAGTATTTT
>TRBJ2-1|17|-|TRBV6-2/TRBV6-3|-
CASSYSRGQGSYNEQFF
TGTGCCAGCAGTTACTCCAGAGGTCAGGGCTCCTACAATGAGCAGTTCTTC
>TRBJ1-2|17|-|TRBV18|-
CASSPSRPGHIFYGYTF
TGTGCCAGCTCACCTTCCAGACCGGGACACATATTCTATGGCTACACCTTC
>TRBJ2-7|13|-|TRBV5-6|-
CASSPPSSYEQYF
TGTGCCAGCAGCCCGCCGAGCTCCTACGAGCAGTACTTC
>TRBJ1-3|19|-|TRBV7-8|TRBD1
CASSPTGTAIFHSGNTIYF
TGTGCCAGCAGCCCAACGGGGACAGCCATTTTTCACTCTGGAAACACCATATATTTT
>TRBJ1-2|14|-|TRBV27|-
CASSSYTGSYGYTF
TGTGCCAGCAGTTCCTACACAGGTTCTTATGGCTACACCTTC
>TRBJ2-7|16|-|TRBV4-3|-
CASSQEQGSAGERQYF
TGCGCCAGCAGCCAAGAACAGGGTTCTGCTGGGGAGAGGCAGTACTTC
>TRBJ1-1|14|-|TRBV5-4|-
CASSLRRLNTEAFF
TGTGCCAGCAGCCTCCGTCGTCTGAACACTGAAGCTTTCTTT
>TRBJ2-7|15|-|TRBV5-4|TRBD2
CASSLVAGGSYEQYF
TGTGCCAGCAGCTTGGTAGCGGGAGGGTCATACGAGCAGTACTTC
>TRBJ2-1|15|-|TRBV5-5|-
CASSSGLSSYNEQFF
TGTGCCAGCAGCTCCGGACTGAGCTCCTACAATGAGCAGTTCTTC
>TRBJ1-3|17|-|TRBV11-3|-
CASSPRGGVDSGNTIYF
TGTGCCAGCAGCCCTCGAGGGGGGGTCGACTCTGGAAACACCATATATTTT
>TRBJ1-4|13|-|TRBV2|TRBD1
CASNRGSGEKLFF
TGTGCCAGCAACAGGGGCTCTGGTGAAAAACTGTTTTTT
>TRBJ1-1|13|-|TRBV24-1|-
CATRGHWDTEAFF
TGTGCCACCAGGGGGCACTGGGACACTGAAGCTTTCTTT
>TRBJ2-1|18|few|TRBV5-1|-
CASTLGSEAVLAYNEQFF
TGCGCCAGCACCTTGGGATCCGAGGCGGTCCTCGCCTACAATGAGCAGTTCTTC
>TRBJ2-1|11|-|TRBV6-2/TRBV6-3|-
CASSYSSEQFF
TGTGCCAGCAGTTACTCTTCAGAGCAGTTCTTC
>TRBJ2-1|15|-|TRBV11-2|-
CASSKRTSPYNEQFF
TGTGCCAGCAGTAAGAGGACTTCTCCCTACAATGAGCAGTTCTTC
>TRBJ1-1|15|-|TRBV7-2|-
CASSPRGGKNTEAFF
TGTGCCAGCAGCCCTAGGGGGGGTAAGAACACTGAAGCTTTCTTT
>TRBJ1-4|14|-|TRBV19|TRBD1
CASSPTGTNEKLFF
TGTGCCAGTAGTCCGACAGGGACTAATGAAAAACTGTTTTTT
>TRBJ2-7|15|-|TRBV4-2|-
CASSQPYAGAYEQYF
TGTGCCAGCAGCCAACCATACGCCGGGGCCTACGAGCAGTACTTC
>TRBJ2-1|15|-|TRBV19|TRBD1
CASSQDRVVYNEQFF
TGTGCCAGTAGTCAAGACAGGGTAGTTTACAATGAGCAGTTCTTC
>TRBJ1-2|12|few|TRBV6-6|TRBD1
CASSPTGDGYTF
TGTGCCAGCAGCCCGACAGGGGATGGCTACACCTTC
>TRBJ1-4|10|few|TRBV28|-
CASGGEKLFF
TGTGCCAGTGGAGGTGAAAAACTGTTTTTT
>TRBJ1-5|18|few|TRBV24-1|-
CATSDFYIPLRFNQPQHF
TGTGCCACCAGTGATTTTTATATACCGCTACGTTTCAATCAGCCCCAGCATTTT
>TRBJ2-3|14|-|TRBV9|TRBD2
CASSVRGSADTQYF
TGTGCCAGCAGCGTACGCGGGAGCGCAGATACGCAGTATTTT
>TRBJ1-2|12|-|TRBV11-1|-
CASSFLGQGYTF
TGTGCTAGCAGCTTTCTGGGGCAGGGCTACACCTTC
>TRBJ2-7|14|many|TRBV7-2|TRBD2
CASSSGTSPSEQYF
TGTGCCAGCAGCTCCGGGACTAGCCCCAGCGAGCAGTACTTC
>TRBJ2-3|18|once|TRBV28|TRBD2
CASSRTSGRTLGTDTQYF
TGTGCCAGCAGTCGAACTAGCGGGAGGACCTTGGGCACAGATACGCAGTATTTT
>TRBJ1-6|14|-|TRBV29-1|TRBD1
CSARTGGRDSPLHF
TGCAGCGCTCGGACAGGGGGCAGAGATTCACCCCTCCACTTT
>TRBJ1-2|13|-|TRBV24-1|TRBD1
CATSLRQGQGYTF
TGTGCCACCAGTTTAAGGCAGGGACAGGGCTACACCTTC
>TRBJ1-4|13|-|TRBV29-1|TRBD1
CSVLRGTNEKLFF
TGCAGCGTCCTCAGGGGGACTAATGAAAAACTGTTTTTT
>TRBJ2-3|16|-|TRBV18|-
CASSPLTGRGTDTQYF
TGTGCCAGCTCACCTCTGACAGGCAGGGGCACAGATACGCAGTATTTT
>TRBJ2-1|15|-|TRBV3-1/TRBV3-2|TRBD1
CASSKRGRVDNEQFF
TGTGCCAGCAGCAAGAGGGGGCGCGTTGACAATGAGCAGTTCTTC
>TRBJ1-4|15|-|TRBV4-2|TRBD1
CASSQGDRKNEKLFF
TGTGCCAGCAGCCAAGGGGACAGAAAAAATGAAAAACTGTTTTTT
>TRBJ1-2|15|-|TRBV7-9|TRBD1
CASSSLGTGDYGYTF
TGTGCCAGCAGCTCCCTCGGGACAGGGGACTATGGCTACACCTTC
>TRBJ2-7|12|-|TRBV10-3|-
CASREGGYEQYF
TGTGCCAGTCGAGAGGGGGGGTACGAGCAGTACTTC
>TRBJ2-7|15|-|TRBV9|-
CASSPKTGPTYEQYF
TGTGCCAGCAGCCCGAAAACAGGGCCAACCTACGAGCAGTACTTC
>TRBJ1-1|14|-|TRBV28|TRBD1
CASTVGQGNTEAFF
TGTGCCAGCACCGTAGGACAGGGTAACACTGAAGCTTTCTTT
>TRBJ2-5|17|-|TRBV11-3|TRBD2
CASSLGASSGSQETQYF
TGTGCCAGCAGCTTAGGGGCGTCTAGCGGGAGCCAAGAGACCCAGTACTTC
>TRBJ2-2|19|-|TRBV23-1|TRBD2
CASAPGGAGIDANTGELFF
TGCGCCAGCGCCCCGGGGGGGGCGGGAATAGACGCGAACACCGGGGAGCTGTTTTTT
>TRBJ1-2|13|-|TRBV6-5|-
CASNIGAGYGYTF
TGTGCCAGCAACATAGGGGCAGGTTACGGCTACACCTTC
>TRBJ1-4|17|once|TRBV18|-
CASSPLRANTFGEKLFF
TGTGCCAGCTCACCCCTGCGGGCCAACACCTTTGGAGAAAAACTGTTTTTT
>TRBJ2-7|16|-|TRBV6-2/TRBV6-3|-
CASSYSWGMTAYEQYF
TGTGCCAGCAGTTACTCTTGGGGCATGACAGCCTACGAGCAGTACTTC
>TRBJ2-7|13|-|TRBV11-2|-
CASSIQTAYEQYF
TGTGCCAGCAGCATTCAGACAGCCTACGAGCAGTACTTC
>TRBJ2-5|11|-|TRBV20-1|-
CSAWETETQYF
TGCAGTGCGTGGGAGACGGAGACCCAGTACTTC
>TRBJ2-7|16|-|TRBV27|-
CASSPVLGIHSYEQYF
TGTGCCAGCAGCCCGGTGTTGGGCATTCATTCCTACGAGCAGTACTTC
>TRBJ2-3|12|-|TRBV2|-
CASRLVSDTQYF
TGTGCCAGCAGACTAGTATCAGATACGCAGTATTTT
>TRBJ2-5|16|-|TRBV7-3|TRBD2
CASSLNGLAGEETQYF
TGTGCCAGCAGCTTAAATGGACTAGCGGGAGAAGAGACCCAGTACTTC
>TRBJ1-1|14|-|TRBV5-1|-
CASSPARLNTEAFF
TGCGCCAGCAGCCCCGCGCGTCTGAACACTGAAGCTTTCTTT